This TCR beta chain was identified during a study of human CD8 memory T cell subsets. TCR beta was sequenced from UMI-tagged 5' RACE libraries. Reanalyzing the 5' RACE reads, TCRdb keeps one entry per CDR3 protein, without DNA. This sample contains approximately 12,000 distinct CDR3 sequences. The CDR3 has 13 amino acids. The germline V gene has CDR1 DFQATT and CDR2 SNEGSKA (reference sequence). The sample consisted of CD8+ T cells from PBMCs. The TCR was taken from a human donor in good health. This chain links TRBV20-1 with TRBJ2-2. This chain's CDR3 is CSASWGYTGELFF.